The clone carrying this T cell receptor beta chain was counted many times. As yet, its antigen is unknown. These data originate in a study of CD8 T cells in ankylosing spondylitis. Study-level results: It appeared that ankylosing spondylitis blood was characterized by a TCR beta motif of under ten highly homologous variants. Existing reports had already noted some motif variants in reactive arthritis synovial fluid and blood. Within matched ankylosing spondylitis synovial fluid, disease-linked clones were reportedly significantly enriched.

By quantitative 5'-RACE with molecular barcodes, the TCR beta libraries were made. TCRdb redid the calling of the 5' RACE reads with MiXCR, one entry per CDR3 protein. The sample contains about 140,000 distinct CDR3 sequences, 9.5% to 12% of which appear only once. Germline lookup yields CDR1 SGHRS and CDR2 YFSETQ. The CDR3 extends over 14 amino acids. V lost 6 bases and J lost 0; bases outside the gene matches: 6. The TCR was taken from a female donor with ankylosing spondylitis or in good health (not recorded which). The chain recombines TRBV5-1 with TRBJ2-7; TRBD2 aligns across 7 bases. Sequenced sample: blood, either unsorted or a sorted T cell fraction (not recorded which). The CDR3 sequence: CASNPSGPSYEQYF. For the CDR3, the DNA is TGCGCCAGCAACCCTAGCGGACCCTCCTACGAGCAGTACTTC.